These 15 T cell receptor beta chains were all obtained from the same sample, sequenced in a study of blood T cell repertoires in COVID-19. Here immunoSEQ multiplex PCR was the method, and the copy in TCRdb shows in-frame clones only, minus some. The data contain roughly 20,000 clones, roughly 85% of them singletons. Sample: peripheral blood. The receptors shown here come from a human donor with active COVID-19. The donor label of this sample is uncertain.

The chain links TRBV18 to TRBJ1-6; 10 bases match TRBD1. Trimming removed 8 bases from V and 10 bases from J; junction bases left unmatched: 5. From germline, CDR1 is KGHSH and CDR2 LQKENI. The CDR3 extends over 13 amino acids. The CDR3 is CASRPGQGSPLHF. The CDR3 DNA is TGTGCCAGCAGACCGGGACAGGGGTCACCCCTCCACTTT. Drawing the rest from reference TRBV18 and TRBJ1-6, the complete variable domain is NAGVMQNPRHLVRRRGQEARLRCSPMKGHSHVYWYRQLPEEGLKFMVYLQKENIIDESGMPKERFSAEFPKEGPSILRIQQVVRGDSAAYFCASRPGQGSPLHFGNGTRLTVT.

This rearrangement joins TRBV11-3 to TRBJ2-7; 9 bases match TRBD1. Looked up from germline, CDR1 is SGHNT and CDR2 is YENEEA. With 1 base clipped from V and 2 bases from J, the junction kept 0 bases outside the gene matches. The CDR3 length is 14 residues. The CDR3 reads CASSLGTGAYEQYF. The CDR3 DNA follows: TGTGCCAGCAGCTTAGGGACAGGGGCCTACGAGCAGTACTTC. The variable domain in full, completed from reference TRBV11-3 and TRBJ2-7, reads EAGVVQSPRYKIIEKKQPVAFWCNPISGHNTLYWYLQNLGQGPELLIRYENEEAVDDSQLPKDRFSAERLKGVDSTLKIQPAELGDSAVYLCASSLGTGAYEQYFGPGTRLTVT.

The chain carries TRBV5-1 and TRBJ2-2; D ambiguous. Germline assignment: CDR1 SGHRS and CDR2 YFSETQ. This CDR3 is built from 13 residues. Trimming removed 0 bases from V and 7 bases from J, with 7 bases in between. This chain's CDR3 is CASSLDPGGELFF. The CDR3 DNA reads TGCGCCAGCAGCTTGGACCCCGGCGGGGAGCTGTTTTTT.

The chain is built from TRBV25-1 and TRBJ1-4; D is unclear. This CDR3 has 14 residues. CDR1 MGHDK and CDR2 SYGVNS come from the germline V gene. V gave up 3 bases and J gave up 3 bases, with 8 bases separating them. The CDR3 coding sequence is TGTGCCAGCAGTGAGAGAACCGCTAATGAAAAACTGTTTTTT. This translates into CASSERTANEKLFF.

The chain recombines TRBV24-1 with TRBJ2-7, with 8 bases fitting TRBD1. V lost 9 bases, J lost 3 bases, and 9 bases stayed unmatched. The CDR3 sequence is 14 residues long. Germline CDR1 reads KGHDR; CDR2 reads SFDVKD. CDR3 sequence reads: CATSEQGVYYEQYF. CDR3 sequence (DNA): TGTGCCACCTCGGAACAGGGGGTTTACTACGAGCAGTACTTC.

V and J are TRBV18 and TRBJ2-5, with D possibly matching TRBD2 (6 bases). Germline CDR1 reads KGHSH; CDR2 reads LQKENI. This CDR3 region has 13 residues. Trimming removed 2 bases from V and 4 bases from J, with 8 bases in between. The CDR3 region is CASSPGGRETQYF. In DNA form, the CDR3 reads TGTGCCAGCTCACCAGGGGGGAGAGAGACCCAGTACTTC.

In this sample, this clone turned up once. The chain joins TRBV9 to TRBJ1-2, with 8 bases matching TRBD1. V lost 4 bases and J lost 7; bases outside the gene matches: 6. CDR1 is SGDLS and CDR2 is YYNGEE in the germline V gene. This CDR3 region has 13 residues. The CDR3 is CASSPGQGSGYTF. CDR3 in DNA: TGTGCCAGCAGCCCAGGACAGGGCTCTGGCTACACCTTC. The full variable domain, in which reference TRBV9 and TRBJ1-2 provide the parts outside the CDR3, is DSGVTQTPKHLITATGQRVTLRCSPRSGDLSVYWYQQSLDQGLQFLIQYYNGEERAKGNILERFSAQQFPDLHSELNLSSLELGDSALYFCASSPGQGSGYTFGSGTRLTVV.

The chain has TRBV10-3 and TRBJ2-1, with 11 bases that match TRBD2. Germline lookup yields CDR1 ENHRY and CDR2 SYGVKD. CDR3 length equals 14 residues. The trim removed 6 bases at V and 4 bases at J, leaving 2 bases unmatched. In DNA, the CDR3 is TGTGCCATCAGAGCTAGCGGGGGGTACAATGAGCAGTTCTTC. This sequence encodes CAIRASGGYNEQFF.

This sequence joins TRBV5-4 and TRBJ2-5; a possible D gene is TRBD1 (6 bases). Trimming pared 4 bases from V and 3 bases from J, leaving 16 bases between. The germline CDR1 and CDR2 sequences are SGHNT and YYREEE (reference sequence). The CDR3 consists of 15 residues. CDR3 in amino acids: CASSLPFQGKETQYF. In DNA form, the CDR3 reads TGTGCCAGCAGCCTTCCTTTCCAGGGGAAAGAGACCCAGTACTTC.

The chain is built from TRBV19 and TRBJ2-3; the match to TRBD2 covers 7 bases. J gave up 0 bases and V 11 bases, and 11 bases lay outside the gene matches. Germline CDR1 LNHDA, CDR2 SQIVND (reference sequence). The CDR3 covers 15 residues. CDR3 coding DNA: TGTGCCTCCCTAGACGAGCGGGGAAGCACAGATACGCAGTATTTT. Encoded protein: CASLDERGSTDTQYF.

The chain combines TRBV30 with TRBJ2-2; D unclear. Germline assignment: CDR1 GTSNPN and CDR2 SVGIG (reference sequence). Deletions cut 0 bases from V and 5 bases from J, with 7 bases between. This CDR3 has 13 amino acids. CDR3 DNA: TGTGCCTGGAGTGTAATGGCTACCGGGGAGCTGTTTTTT. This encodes CAWSVMATGELFF. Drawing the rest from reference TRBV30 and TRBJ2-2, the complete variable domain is SQTIHQWPATLVQPVGSPLSLECTVEGTSNPNLYWYRQAAGRGLQLLFYSVGIGQISSEVPQNLSASRPQDRQFILSSKKLLLSDSGFYLCAWSVMATGELFFGEGSRLTVL.

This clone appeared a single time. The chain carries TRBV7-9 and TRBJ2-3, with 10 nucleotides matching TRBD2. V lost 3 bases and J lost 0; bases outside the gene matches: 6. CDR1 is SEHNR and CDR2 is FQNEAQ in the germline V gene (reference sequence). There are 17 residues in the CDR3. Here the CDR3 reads CASSFPSGSYSTDTQYF. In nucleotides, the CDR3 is TGTGCCAGCAGCTTCCCTAGCGGGAGCTATAGCACAGATACGCAGTATTTT.

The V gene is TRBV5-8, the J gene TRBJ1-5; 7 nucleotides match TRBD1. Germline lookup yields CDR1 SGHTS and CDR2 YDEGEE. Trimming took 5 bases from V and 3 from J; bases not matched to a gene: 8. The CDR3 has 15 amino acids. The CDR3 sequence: CASRGPGTDNQPQHF. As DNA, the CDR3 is TGTGCCAGCAGGGGGCCCGGGACAGACAATCAGCCCCAGCATTTT.

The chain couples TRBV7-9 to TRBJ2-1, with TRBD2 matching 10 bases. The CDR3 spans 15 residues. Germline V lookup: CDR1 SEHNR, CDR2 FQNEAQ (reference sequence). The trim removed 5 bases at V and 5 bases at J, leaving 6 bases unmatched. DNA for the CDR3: TGTGCCAGCAGCAAACTAGCGGGAATCGACAATGAGCAGTTCTTC. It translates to CASSKLAGIDNEQFF.

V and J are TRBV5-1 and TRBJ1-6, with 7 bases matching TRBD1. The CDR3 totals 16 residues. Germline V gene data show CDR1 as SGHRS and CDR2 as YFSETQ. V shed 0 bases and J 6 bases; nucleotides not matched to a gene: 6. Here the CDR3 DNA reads TGCGCCAGCAGCTTGGCAGACAGGGTGGGTAATTCACCCCTCCACTTT. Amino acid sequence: CASSLADRVGNSPLHF.